A selection of T cell receptor beta chains follows, all from one sample in a study of identical twins. TCRdb re-called the 5' RACE reads with MiXCR, one entry per CDR3 protein. The table has hundreds of thousands of distinct CDR3 sequences, 20% to 25% seen once. This same sample was also part of a study on T cells expressing NK-cell markers.

Sequences were obtained from CD4+ T cells sorted from blood. Every receptor here comes from a woman between 18 and 30 years old in good health. Each CDR3 is given with its conserved first and last residue. Each record gives: D gene, CDR3 length, J gene, clone size, V gene, CDR3 protein, CDR3 DNA. D genes are given only for firm matches. Size is stated for part of the rows, as once, few or many counts, or as a class when the clone is expanded.

. 17 TRBJ2-6 few TRBV20-1 CSARGAAPLSGANVLTF TGCAGTGCTAGAGGGGCAGCACCACTCTCTGGGGCCAACGTCCTGACTTTC
. 12 TRBJ1-1 . TRBV20-1 CSANPMNTEAFF TGCAGTGCTAACCCCATGAACACTGAAGCTTTCTTT
. 15 TRBJ1-5 few TRBV6-1 CASSPPGKTNQPQHF TGTGCCAGCAGCCCACCCGGGAAGACTAATCAGCCCCAGCATTTT
. 14 TRBJ2-7 few TRBV20-1 CSASFSGRFHEQYF TGCAGTGCTTCCTTTAGTGGGAGATTCCACGAGCAGTACTTC
. 16 TRBJ2-3 . TRBV27 CASSSTLRGITDTQYF TGTGCCAGCAGTTCCACCCTTCGGGGGATCACAGATACGCAGTATTTT
. 12 TRBJ2-7 . TRBV5-1 CASSLEGREQYF TGCGCCAGCAGCTTGGAGGGTCGGGAGCAGTACTTC
TRBD1 15 TRBJ2-1 . TRBV7-2 CASSIDRGGYNEQFF TGTGCCAGCAGCATTGACAGGGGGGGCTACAATGAGCAGTTCTTC
TRBD2 16 TRBJ2-1 . TRBV7-9 CASSLRREGVHNEQFF TGTGCCAGCAGCTTAAGGCGGGAGGGCGTCCACAATGAGCAGTTCTTC
. 13 TRBJ2-3 . TRBV12-3/TRBV12-4 CASSSSARNTQYF TGTGCCAGCAGTAGCTCAGCCAGAAATACGCAGTATTTT
. 13 TRBJ1-1 . TRBV5-1 CASSENTNTEAFF TGCGCCAGCAGCGAGAACACGAACACTGAAGCTTTCTTT
. 14 TRBJ1-1 few TRBV18 CASSPTGMNTEAFF TGTGCCAGCTCACCAACAGGTATGAACACTGAAGCTTTCTTT
. 14 TRBJ2-7 few TRBV7-2 CASSPPGLKHEQYF TGTGCCAGCAGCCCTCCGGGACTGAAGCACGAGCAGTACTTC
. 14 TRBJ2-1 . TRBV6-2/TRBV6-3 CASTGPGSYNEQFF TGTGCCAGCACGGGTCCAGGATCCTACAATGAGCAGTTCTTC
. 16 TRBJ2-2 . TRBV11-3 CASSPWTSPTPGELFF TGTGCCAGCAGCCCCTGGACCAGCCCCACCCCCGGGGAGCTGTTTTTT
. 14 TRBJ2-7 . TRBV5-5 CASRKTGIIYEQYF TGTGCCAGCAGGAAAACAGGGATTATCTACGAGCAGTACTTC
TRBD1 12 TRBJ1-2 many TRBV29-1 CSAGQGIYGYTF TGCAGCGCTGGACAGGGAATATATGGCTACACCTTC
. 14 TRBJ2-1 few TRBV6-2/TRBV6-3 CASLKGLPYNEQFF TGTGCCAGCCTCAAGGGACTTCCCTACAATGAGCAGTTCTTC
TRBD1 17 TRBJ2-4 . TRBV5-1 CASSFGQGALAKNIQYF TGCGCCAGCAGCTTCGGACAGGGGGCTTTGGCCAAAAACATTCAGTACTTC